This is a list of T cell receptor beta chains from one sample in a study of T-cell memory formation after mild COVID-19. TCRdb recomputed calls from the 5' RACE reads with MiXCR, one row per CDR3 protein. The data contain approximately 350,000 distinct CDR3 sequences, approximately 15% of them singletons. Sequencing was performed on PBMCs or a T cell subset sorted from them (not recorded which). The source is a man in his late teens or twenties who had mild COVID-19 (a few samples of this study predate the infection). Cell type and time point are not known. The CDR3 runs from the conserved cysteine through the conserved F or W. The order of the fields is V gene, clone size, D gene, J gene, CDR3 DNA, CDR3 protein. A D gene is named only where the DNA matches it firmly. The size of a clone is reported for some rows only, either as once, few or many, or as a class for expanded clones.

>TRBV7-9|.|TRBD1|TRBJ1-2
TGTGCCAGCAGCTCCCAGGGGGTTGATGGCTACACCTTC
CASSSQGVDGYTF
>TRBV6-5|.|.|TRBJ1-2
TGTGCCAGCAGTTACTTAGGGGGGGAGGGTGGCTACACCTTC
CASSYLGGEGGYTF
>TRBV5-1|.|.|TRBJ1-1
TGCGCCAGCAGCTTGGATCGGTCTGAAGCTTTCTTT
CASSLDRSEAFF
>TRBV7-9|few|.|TRBJ2-7
TGTGCCAGCAGGGGTACCGGGACACCGCTGGGTTACGAGCAGTACTTC
CASRGTGTPLGYEQYF
>TRBV5-1|.|.|TRBJ2-2
TGCGCCAGCAGCCCGAACAGGGTATTGGACACCGGGGAGCTGTTTTTT
CASSPNRVLDTGELFF
>TRBV4-3|.|.|TRBJ1-1
TGCGCCAGCAGCCAAGCAGTCATGAACACTGAAGCTTTCTTT
CASSQAVMNTEAFF
>TRBV6-2/TRBV6-3|many|.|TRBJ1-5
TGTGCCAGCAGTTACACAGGCAATCAGCCCCAGCATTTT
CASSYTGNQPQHF
>TRBV12-3/TRBV12-4|many|TRBD1|TRBJ1-5
TGTGCCAGCAGTACACAGGGGGCGCGAGGTCAGCCCCAGCATTTT
CASSTQGARGQPQHF
>TRBV5-1|.|.|TRBJ2-3
TGCGCCAGCAGCCGGGACTTGATCGGCACAGATACGCAGTATTTT
CASSRDLIGTDTQYF
>TRBV12-3/TRBV12-4|few|.|TRBJ1-1
TGTGCCAGCAGTTTCCGGGACGAAGGGGAAGCTTTCTTT
CASSFRDEGEAFF
>TRBV15|few|.|TRBJ2-5
TGTGCCACCAGCAGACGGGCGGGGGCCGAAAATACCCAGTACTTC
CATSRRAGAENTQYF
>TRBV7-2|many|TRBD1|TRBJ1-5
TGTGCCAGCAGCTTCTCGACAACAGGGGTTCAGCCCCAGCATTTT
CASSFSTTGVQPQHF
>TRBV28|many|.|TRBJ2-6
TGTGCCAGCGGGATCTCTGGGGCCAACGTCCTGACTTTC
CASGISGANVLTF
>TRBV20-1|.|.|TRBJ2-3
TGCAGTGCTAGATCTTCCGCAGATACGCAGTATTTT
CSARSSADTQYF
>TRBV4-3|few|.|TRBJ1-1
TGCGCCAGCAGCCAAGAAAAAGTGAACACTGAAGCTTTCTTT
CASSQEKVNTEAFF
>TRBV5-1|few|.|TRBJ2-1
TGCGCCAGCAGCTTGGCACGCGGGGCCTACAATGAGCAGTTCTTC
CASSLARGAYNEQFF
>TRBV5-1|few|.|TRBJ2-3
TGCGCCAGCAGGGGCATATTTAGCACAGATACGCAGTATTTT
CASRGIFSTDTQYF
>TRBV11-2|.|.|TRBJ1-5
TGTGCCAGCAGCTTAGCGGGGGGCGTTTATCAGCCCCAGCATTTT
CASSLAGGVYQPQHF
>TRBV24-1|few|.|TRBJ2-5
TGTGCCACCAGTGCCGCCGTGGTCCCCCAGTACTTC
CATSAAVVPQYF
>TRBV4-3|.|TRBD1|TRBJ1-2
TGCGCCAGCAGCCAAAACCGCCTGAGACAGGGTGGTTATGGCTACACCTTC
CASSQNRLRQGGYGYTF
>TRBV18|few|TRBD1|TRBJ1-3
TGTGCCAGCTCACCTACAGGGGTAGATGGAAACACCATATATTTT
CASSPTGVDGNTIYF
>TRBV6-6|few|.|TRBJ1-1
TGTGCCAGCAGTTACCCAATGAACACTGAAGCTTTCTTT
CASSYPMNTEAFF
>TRBV4-1|.|.|TRBJ1-3
TGCGCCAGCAGCCGAAGCAGGGATTTCGGAAACACCATATATTTT
CASSRSRDFGNTIYF
>TRBV7-9|.|.|TRBJ1-1
TGTGCCAGCAGCTTCGCCCAGAACACTGAAGCTTTCTTT
CASSFAQNTEAFF
>TRBV6-2/TRBV6-3|.|.|TRBJ1-6
TGTGCCAGCAGTTACACAATCCGGACAGTGGAAGGGTCCCTCCACTTT
CASSYTIRTVEGSLHF
>TRBV9|.|.|TRBJ1-1
TGTGCCAGCAGCCCCGCCAGGACAACTGAAGCTTTCTTT
CASSPARTTEAFF
>TRBV9|few|.|TRBJ2-5
TGTGCCAGCAGCGTCAAGGACACCCCAGAGACCCAGTACTTC
CASSVKDTPETQYF
>TRBV7-9|many|.|TRBJ2-3
TGTGCCAGCAGCAGAGATACGCAGTATTTT
CASSRDTQYF
>TRBV12-3/TRBV12-4|few|.|TRBJ1-2
TGTGCCAGCAGGTCCGGCAGGGTGGGTGGCTACACCTTC
CASRSGRVGGYTF
>TRBV5-1|.|.|TRBJ2-3
TGCGCCAGCAGCTTGTCTTTAGGAGATACGCAGTATTTT
CASSLSLGDTQYF
>TRBV18|few|.|TRBJ2-2
TGTGCCAGCTCAGGGGACCGCTCGAACACCGGGGAGCTGTTTTTT
CASSGDRSNTGELFF
>TRBV2|.|.|TRBJ2-5
TGTGCCAGCAGTGGTATCCAAGAGACCCAGTACTTC
CASSGIQETQYF
>TRBV6-2/TRBV6-3|few|.|TRBJ2-7
TGTGCCAGCAGTTACCCGCGGAGGGTCCACGAGCAGTACTTC
CASSYPRRVHEQYF
>TRBV6-5|.|TRBD1|TRBJ2-4
TGTGCCAGCAGTTACTCGGACAGGGGGCATAACATTCAGTACTTC
CASSYSDRGHNIQYF
>TRBV6-5|.|.|TRBJ1-4
TGTGCCAGCAGTTCCCCGGGGGGGACGGGTGAAAAACTGTTTTTT
CASSSPGGTGEKLFF
>TRBV6-5|.|.|TRBJ1-6
TGTGCCAGCAGTCCCTCGATATCTCAGGGGTCTCCCCTCCACTTT
CASSPSISQGSPLHF
>TRBV7-2|few|.|TRBJ2-6
TGTGCCAGCAGCTTAGTGTCCGGAGCTGGGGCCAACGTCCTGACTTTC
CASSLVSGAGANVLTF
>TRBV14|.|.|TRBJ2-2
TGTGCCAGCAGCCAGACGGGGGACCCTCGAGGCACCGGGGAGCTGTTTTTT
CASSQTGDPRGTGELFF
>TRBV3-2|.|.|TRBJ2-1
TGTGCCAGCAGCCAAGATGGTCTAGCGGGGAATGAGCAGTTCTTC
CASSQDGLAGNEQFF
>TRBV6-5|.|TRBD1|TRBJ2-5
TGTGCCAGCAGTTACTCGAGGACAGGGGGTCTAGAGACCCAGTACTTC
CASSYSRTGGLETQYF
>TRBV6-5|.|.|TRBJ1-1
TGTGCCAGCAGTCGCGGCGCTGAAGCTTTCTTT
CASSRGAEAFF
>TRBV5-4|few|TRBD1|TRBJ1-6
TGTGCCAGCAGCTTGGCCTCGGCAGGGGGACCAAATTCACCCCTCCACTTT
CASSLASAGGPNSPLHF
>TRBV6-5|few|.|TRBJ2-1
TGTGCCAGCAGCCCATATCGGGTGTATGAGCAGTTCTTC
CASSPYRVYEQFF
>TRBV9|few|.|TRBJ2-5
TGTGCCAGCAGCGTAGGTTATGGGTTTGCGGAGACCCAGTACTTC
CASSVGYGFAETQYF
>TRBV7-8|few|.|TRBJ2-3
TGTGCCAGCAGCGTCCCCGCTAGTCCCTTTACAGATACGCAGTATTTT
CASSVPASPFTDTQYF
>TRBV9|few|TRBD1|TRBJ1-5
TGTGCCAGCAGCGAGACAGGGACGGGCCAGCCCCAGCATTTT
CASSETGTGQPQHF
>TRBV4-1|.|.|TRBJ1-5
TGCGCCAGCAGCCCCCCGTCCGATCAGCCCCAGCATTTT
CASSPPSDQPQHF
>TRBV7-8|few|.|TRBJ2-7
TGTGCCAGCATCCCCAGCCGGTCCGGGGCACGGCCCTCCTCCTACGAGCAGTACTTC
CASIPSRSGARPSSYEQYF
>TRBV7-3|few|TRBD2|TRBJ2-1
TGTGCCAGCAGCGATAGCGGGGTAAAGTTCTTC
CASSDSGVKFF
>TRBV5-1|.|TRBD2|TRBJ2-1
TGCGCCAGAAGCTTACTAGCGGGGGGGGACAATGAGCAGTTCTTC
CARSLLAGGDNEQFF
>TRBV4-1|.|.|TRBJ2-1
TGCGCCAGCAGCCATCCCGTCCGGGACCGTTACAATGAGCAGTTCTTC
CASSHPVRDRYNEQFF
>TRBV3-1|few|.|TRBJ2-7
TGTGCCAGCAGCCCCGGGCCCAGCTCCTACGAGCAGTACTTC
CASSPGPSSYEQYF
>TRBV14|.|TRBD1|TRBJ1-2
TGTGCCAGCAGCCAACTGACAGGGGGGTACTATGGCTACACCTTC
CASSQLTGGYYGYTF
>TRBV7-6|few|.|TRBJ2-6
TGTGCCAGCAGCTTTTTAGGGGCCAACGTCCTGACTTTC
CASSFLGANVLTF
>TRBV7-9|many|TRBD1|TRBJ2-7
TGTGCCAGCAGCCCTTGGACAGGAAAGAACGAGCAGTACTTC
CASSPWTGKNEQYF
>TRBV20-1|.|TRBD1|TRBJ1-2
TGCAGTGCTAGCGGACAGGCCTACGGCTACACCTTC
CSASGQAYGYTF
>TRBV13|.|TRBD2|TRBJ2-5
TGTGCCAGCCATCAGCGGGGGGTCGAGACCCAGTACTTC
CASHQRGVETQYF